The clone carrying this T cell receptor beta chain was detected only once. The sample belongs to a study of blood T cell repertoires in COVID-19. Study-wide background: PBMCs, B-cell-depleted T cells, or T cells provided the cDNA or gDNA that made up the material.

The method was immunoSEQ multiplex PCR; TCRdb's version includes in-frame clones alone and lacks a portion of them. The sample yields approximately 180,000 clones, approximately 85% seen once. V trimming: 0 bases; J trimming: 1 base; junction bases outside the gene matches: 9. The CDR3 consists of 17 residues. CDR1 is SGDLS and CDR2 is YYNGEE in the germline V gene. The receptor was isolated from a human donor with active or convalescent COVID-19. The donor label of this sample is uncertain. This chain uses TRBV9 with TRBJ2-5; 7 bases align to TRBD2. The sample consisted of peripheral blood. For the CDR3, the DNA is TGTGCCAGCAGCGTAGCTATGCGGGGGAGTTTCCAAGAGACCCAGTACTTC. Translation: CASSVAMRGSFQETQYF.